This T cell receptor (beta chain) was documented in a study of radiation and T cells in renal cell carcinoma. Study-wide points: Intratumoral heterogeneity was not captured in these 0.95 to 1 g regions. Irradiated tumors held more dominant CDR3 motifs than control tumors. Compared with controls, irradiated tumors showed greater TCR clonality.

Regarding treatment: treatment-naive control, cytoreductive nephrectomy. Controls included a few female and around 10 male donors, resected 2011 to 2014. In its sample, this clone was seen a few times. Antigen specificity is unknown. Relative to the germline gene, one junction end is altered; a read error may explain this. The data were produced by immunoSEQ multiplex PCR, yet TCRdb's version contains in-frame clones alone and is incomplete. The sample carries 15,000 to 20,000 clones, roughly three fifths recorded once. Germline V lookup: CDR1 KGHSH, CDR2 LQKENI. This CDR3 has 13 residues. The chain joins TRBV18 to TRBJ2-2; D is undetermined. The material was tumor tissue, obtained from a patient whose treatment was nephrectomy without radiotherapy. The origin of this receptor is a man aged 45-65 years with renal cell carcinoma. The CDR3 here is CASSPMNAGELFF. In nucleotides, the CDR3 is TGTGCCAGCTCACCAATGAACGCCGGGGAGCTGTTTTTT.